This record covers a single T cell receptor beta chain. The data originate from a study of T cells after somatic rescue of genetic block. Using immunoSEQ multiplex PCR, the repertoire was profiled, and TCRdb retains in-frame clones only, with some absent. The sample has approximately 16,000 clones, around 70% seen once. Per germline, CDR1 MGHDK and CDR2 SYGVNS. Trimming stripped 2 bases from V and 6 bases from J, with 7 bases between. The CDR3 consists of 13 residues. This sequence originates from a man in his late teens or twenties. The sequenced material came from peripheral blood mononuclear cells (PBMCs). The chain combines TRBV25-1 with TRBJ2-2; no definite D call. The CDR3 loop reads CASSERAAGELFF. In DNA form, the CDR3 reads TGTGCCAGCAGTGAAAGGGCGGCCGGGGAGCTGTTTTTT.